These 16 T cell receptor beta chains were sequenced from one sample in a study of T-cell memory formation after mild COVID-19. Each CDR3 protein gets one entry after TCRdb re-called the 5' RACE reads with MiXCR. There are 250,000 to 350,000 distinct CDR3 sequences in the sample; roughly a fifth occur only once, and roughly 21% lies in the top ten. Material for sequencing was PBMCs or a T cell subset sorted from them (not recorded which). The source of these receptors is a man between 18 and 29 years old who had mild COVID-19 (a few samples of this study predate the infection). Cell type and time point are not known.

This clonotype was detected a few times. This chain links TRBV7-3 with TRBJ2-7, with no clear D. V was cut by 5 bases and J by 0 bases, with 17 bases left in between. The CDR3 has 16 residues. Germline lookup yields CDR1 SGHTA and CDR2 FQGTGA. The CDR3 loop is CASSRMRRLHSYEQYF. For the CDR3, the DNA is TGTGCCAGCAGCCGAATGAGACGGCTGCACTCCTACGAGCAGTACTTC.

V and J are TRBV5-1 and TRBJ2-7; 7 bases match TRBD1. After removal of 1 base from V and 6 bases from J, the junction contained 10 bases not matched to a gene. This CDR3 comprises 15 residues. Germline V gene data show CDR1 as SGHRS and CDR2 as YFSETQ. The CDR3 is CASSLRQGGLSEQYV. DNA of the CDR3: TGCGCCAGCAGCTTGAGACAGGGCGGACTTAGCGAGCAGTACGTC.

This clonotype was detected only a few times. The chain joins TRBV4-1 to TRBJ2-1; perhaps TRBD1 as D (6 bases). The CDR3 is 16 residues long. From germline, CDR1 is MGHRA and CDR2 YSYEKL. The V gene lost 6 bases and the J gene lost 1 base, with 16 bases spanning the gap. The CDR3 loop is CASSFATGFSYNEQFF. DNA for the CDR3: TGCGCCAGCAGTTTCGCGACAGGATTTTCCTACAATGAGCAGTTCTTC.

This chain connects TRBV6-2 or TRBV6-3 to TRBJ2-2, with D perhaps assigned TRBD1 or TRBD2 (6 bases each). The CDR3 length is 21 residues. Germline values: CDR1 MNHEY, CDR2 SVGEGT. V was pared by 3 bases and J by 0 bases, with 26 bases between. The CDR3 sequence is CASSYYRQSLSRGANTGELFF. CDR3 DNA: TGTGCCAGCAGTTATTACCGACAGAGCCTTTCTAGGGGGGCGAACACCGGGGAGCTGTTTTTT.

This clonotype was seen more than once but under ten times. This chain links TRBV6-2 or TRBV6-3 with TRBJ1-5; D remains ambiguous. This CDR3 spans 13 amino acids. Trimming stripped 7 bases from V and 0 bases from J, with 7 bases between. Germline-derived CDR1 and CDR2 are MNHEY and SVGEGT. The CDR3 region is CASTLGSNQPQHF. CDR3 sequence (DNA): TGTGCCAGCACCCTCGGTAGCAATCAGCCCCAGCATTTT.

The J gene is TRBJ2-7, the V gene TRBV3-1, with 9 bases identical to TRBD1. Per the germline V gene, CDR1 is LGHDT and CDR2 is YNNKEL (reference sequence). After removal of 8 bases from V and 5 bases from J, the junction contained 13 bases not matched to a gene. CDR3 length: 15 residues. The CDR3 spells CASATRQGVSDEQYF. CDR3 DNA sequence: TGTGCCAGCGCCACCCGACAGGGGGTAAGCGACGAGCAGTACTTC.

This clonotype has a handful of counts. The chain links TRBV11-2 to TRBJ2-3; D is unresolved. Looked up from germline, CDR1 is SGHAT and CDR2 is FQNNGV. Trimming cost V 4 bases and J 8 bases, with 7 bases left between them. This CDR3 contains 11 residues. CDR3 amino acids: CASSSPGTQYF. The CDR3 DNA follows: TGTGCCAGCAGCTCGCCCGGTACGCAGTATTTT.

This clonotype has only a few counts. The chain combines TRBV12-3 or TRBV12-4 with TRBJ1-5; tentatively, D is TRBD1 (5 bases). The CDR3 contains 13 residues. V lost 5 bases and J 4 bases, leaving 9 bases between the germline ends. The DNA of the CDR3 is TGTGCCAGCAGTGCAAGGGGTAATCAGCCCCAGCATTTT. This encodes CASSARGNQPQHF.

The chain joins TRBV6-5 to TRBJ1-1; D not certain. V was pared by 5 bases and J by 1 base, with 8 bases between. The CDR3 loop spans 13 amino acids. CDR1 is MNHEY, CDR2 SVGAGI, per germline. The CDR3, as DNA: TGTGCCAGCAGTCGCAGGAGGAACACTGAAGCTTTCTTT. Its translation: CASSRRRNTEAFF.

The rearrangement joins TRBV11-2 to TRBJ2-1; D ambiguous. V was clipped by 4 bases and J by 3 bases, with 4 bases between them. The CDR3 contains 12 residues. Germline V lookup: CDR1 SGHAT, CDR2 FQNNGV. CDR3 DNA sequence: TGTGCCAGCAGCTATGACTACAATGAGCAGTTCTTC. Translated, it gives CASSYDYNEQFF.

The chain uses TRBV11-2 and TRBJ2-5; TRBD2 might be the D (5 bases). The length of the CDR3 is 14 residues. Germline V CDR1 and CDR2: SGHAT, FQNNGV. The ends were cut back, 4 bases at V and 1 base at J, with 10 bases in the middle. This chain's CDR3 is CASSWRTTQETQYF. For the CDR3, the DNA is TGTGCCAGCAGCTGGAGGACCACCCAAGAGACCCAGTACTTC. The variable domain in full, with the rest retrieved from reference TRBV11-2 and TRBJ2-5, is EAGVAQSPRYKIIEKRQSVAFWCNPISGHATLYWYQQILGQGPKLLIQFQNNGVVDDSQLPKDRFSAERLKGVDSTLKIQPAKLEDSAVYLCASSWRTTQETQYFGPGTRLLVL.

The rearrangement links TRBV4-3 to TRBJ2-3; no definite D call. The CDR3 consists of 17 residues. With 0 bases removed from V and 0 bases from J, the gap between germline ends came to 13 bases. Per germline, CDR1 LGHNA and CDR2 YSLEER. CDR3 DNA: TGCGCCAGCAGCCAAGACAACCCCCCCGCCAGCACAGATACGCAGTATTTT. It specifies CASSQDNPPASTDTQYF.

Only a few counts were recorded for this clonotype. The gene calls are TRBV4-2 and TRBJ2-3; D may match TRBD1 or TRBD2 (5 bases each). Looked up from germline, CDR1 is LGHNA and CDR2 is YNFKEQ. With 1 base removed from V and 3 bases from J, the gap between germline ends came to 14 bases. The CDR3 is 16 amino acids. CDR3 region: CASSQAGAWGTDTQYF. The CDR3 DNA follows: TGTGCCAGCAGCCAAGCCGGGGCATGGGGGACAGATACGCAGTATTTT.

This clonotype was detected a few times. The chain uses TRBV7-9 and TRBJ2-7; 7 bases align to TRBD2. CDR3 length equals 15 residues. The V gene's germline CDR1 is SEHNR and CDR2 FQNEAQ (reference sequence). V dropped 5 bases and J dropped 6; count of bases not matched to a gene: 13. CDR3 in amino acids: CASSTGPAGNREQYF. The CDR3 bases are TGTGCCAGCAGCACGGGACCAGCGGGGAACCGCGAGCAGTACTTC.

This clonotype has just a few counts. The V gene is TRBV12-5, the J gene TRBJ2-4; D call uncertain. Trimming took off 1 base at V and 6 bases at J, with 1 base between the two ends. The CDR3 totals 11 residues. Per germline, CDR1 LGHNT and CDR2 FRNRAP. In DNA, the CDR3 is TGTGCTAGTGGTTTGGGAAACATTCAGTACTTC. It codes for CASGLGNIQYF.

J is TRBJ1-3 and V is TRBV7-9, with no clear D. The CDR3 is 11 amino acids. Germline assignment: CDR1 SEHNR and CDR2 FQNEAQ (reference sequence). V was clipped by 2 bases and J by 7 bases, with 3 bases between them. The CDR3 DNA sequence: TGTGCCAGCAGCTTAAGGAACACCATATATTTT. As protein: CASSLRNTIYF. Complete variable domain (other parts from reference TRBV7-9 and TRBJ1-3): DTGVSQNPRHKITKRGQNVTFRCDPISEHNRLYWYRQTLGQGPEFLTYFQNEAQLEKSRLLSDRFSAERPKGSFSTLEIQRTEQGDSAMYLCASSLRNTIYFGEGSWLTVV.